This is a list of T cell receptor beta chains from one sample in a study of cytomegalovirus exposure and HLA in healthy donors. Sequencing used immunoSEQ multiplex PCR; TCRdb keeps in-frame clones, though not all of them. This table has under 150,000 clones, under 90% appearing once. Sequencing used PBMCs. These receptors all stem from a woman between 35 and 50 years old in good health and CMV-seronegative. Each CDR3 is given with its conserved first and last residue. The order of the fields is clone size, V gene, J gene, D gene, CDR3 protein, CDR3 DNA. D genes are given only for firm matches. Only part of the rows carry a size: once, few, many, or a class if the clone is expanded.

NA	TRBV7-2	TRBJ2-5	NA	CASSPLGTRETQYF	TGTGCCAGCAGCCCTCTCGGGACACGAGAGACCCAGTACTTC
NA	TRBV7-3	TRBJ2-5	TRBD2	CASSGSGGETQYF	TGTGCCAGCAGCGGCAGCGGGGGAGAGACCCAGTACTTC
NA	TRBV6-5	TRBJ2-2	NA	CASSRPRGNTGELFF	TGTGCCAGCAGTCGACCGAGAGGGAACACCGGGGAGCTGTTTTTT
NA	TRBV4-2	TRBJ2-3	TRBD2	CASSHEGLAGGATQYF	TGTGCCAGCAGTCATGAGGGGCTAGCGGGAGGGGCTACGCAGTATTTT
NA	TRBV19	TRBJ1-5	NA	CASSRLRSPQHF	TGTGCCAGTAGCCGACTAAGATCGCCCCAGCATTTT
NA	TRBV9	TRBJ2-1	NA	CASSVEGSGMDNEQFF	TGTGCCAGCAGCGTAGAAGGATCCGGGATGGACAATGAGCAGTTCTTC
NA	TRBV7-8	TRBJ2-7	NA	CASSLVSGFYEQYF	TGTGCCAGCAGCCTAGTTTCCGGGTTCTACGAGCAGTACTTC
few	TRBV4-3	TRBJ2-7	TRBD1	CASSQDLETGGYEQYF	TGCGCCAGCAGCCAAGACCTTGAGACAGGGGGCTACGAGCAGTACTTC
NA	TRBV19	TRBJ2-5	TRBD2	CASSTQGLAGEETQYF	TGTGCCAGTAGTACCCAGGGACTAGCGGGAGAAGAGACCCAGTACTTC
many	TRBV6-1	TRBJ2-7	TRBD1	CAMGQLEYEQYF	TGTGCCATGGGACAGTTGGAGTACGAGCAGTACTTC
few	TRBV12-5	TRBJ2-5	NA	CASGGETQYF	TGTGCTAGTGGCGGGGAGACCCAGTACTTC
NA	TRBV10-1	TRBJ1-4	NA	CASSGGGANEKLFF	TGCGCCAGCAGTGGGGGAGGGGCTAATGAAAAACTGTTTTTT
NA	TRBV7-7	TRBJ2-1	TRBD2	CASSRTSGSASEQFF	TGTGCTAGCAGCCGTACTAGCGGGAGCGCGTCTGAGCAGTTCTTC
NA	TRBV28	TRBJ1-4	TRBD1	CASRAQGAREKLFF	TGTGCCAGCAGGGCCCAGGGGGCGCGTGAAAAACTGTTTTTT
NA	TRBV19	TRBJ1-1	TRBD1	CASSTGGPSGSEAFF	TGTGCCAGTAGTACAGGGGGACCGTCTGGCTCTGAAGCTTTCTTT
NA	TRBV4-1	TRBJ1-1	NA	CASSHITRGTEAFF	TGCGCCAGCAGCCATATTACCCGGGGCACTGAAGCTTTCTTT
NA	TRBV7-2	TRBJ2-1	TRBD1	CAIQKGAGNYNEQFF	TGTGCCATCCAGAAGGGGGCCGGAAACTACAATGAGCAGTTCTTC
NA	TRBV18	TRBJ2-1	TRBD2	CASSPSLADYNEQFF	TGTGCCAGCTCACCTTCACTAGCGGACTACAATGAGCAGTTCTTC
few	TRBV4-3	TRBJ2-7	TRBD1	CASSQVRQGGYEQYF	TGCGCCAGCAGCCAAGTAAGACAGGGTGGCTACGAGCAGTACTTC
NA	TRBV2	TRBJ2-7	TRBD2	CASSTGLASYEQYF	TGTGCCAGCAGCACGGGACTAGCGAGCTACGAGCAGTACTTC
NA	TRBV10-3	TRBJ2-1	NA	CAISAGGDNEQFF	TGTGCCATCAGCGCCGGGGGTGACAATGAGCAGTTCTTC
NA	TRBV19	TRBJ2-4	TRBD1	CASSYTGGSENIQYF	TGTGCCAGTAGTTATACAGGGGGCAGTGAAAACATTCAGTACTTC
NA	TRBV4-1	TRBJ1-1	NA	CASSQDYRADTEAFF	TGCGCCAGCAGCCAAGATTACAGGGCAGACACTGAAGCTTTCTTT
NA	TRBV16	TRBJ1-4	TRBD1	CASSQWRSGGQGGEKLFF	TGTGCCAGCAGCCAATGGCGATCAGGGGGACAGGGAGGTGAAAAACTGTTTTTT
few	TRBV5-6	TRBJ1-1	NA	CASSLLSEAFF	TGTGCCAGCAGCTTACTGTCTGAAGCTTTCTTT
NA	TRBV7-9	TRBJ1-5	NA	CASSVSGGPQHF	TGTGCCAGCAGCGTAAGCGGTGGGCCCCAGCATTTT
NA	TRBV10-3	TRBJ1-1	NA	CAISGNAAEAFF	TGTGCCATCAGTGGGAATGCGGCTGAAGCTTTCTTT
NA	TRBV9	TRBJ2-7	TRBD2	CASSLGSSGSYEQYF	TGTGCCAGCAGCCTAGGATCTAGCGGGAGCTACGAGCAGTACTTC
once	TRBV7-9	TRBJ2-1	NA	CASSPSGLRGEQFF	TGTGCCAGCAGCCCCTCCGGGCTGCGGGGTGAGCAGTTCTTC
NA	TRBV6-1	TRBJ1-3	NA	CASSLRDKGNTIYF	TGTGCCAGCAGTCTCCGGGACAAAGGAAACACCATATATTTT
NA	TRBV5-1	TRBJ1-3	TRBD1	CASSSAGQSNTIYF	TGCGCCAGCAGCTCGGCGGGACAGAGTAACACCATATATTTT
NA	TRBV21-1	TRBJ2-7	NA	CASIRGTGAYEQYF	TGTGCCAGCATACGGGGGACAGGGGCGTACGAGCAGTACTTC
NA	TRBV27	TRBJ1-2	TRBD1	CASSFGTGDYGYTF	TGTGCCAGCAGTTTCGGGACAGGGGACTATGGCTACACCTTC
NA	TRBV2	TRBJ1-2	NA	CASSYSSEGYTF	TGTGCCAGCAGCTATTCGAGCGAGGGCTACACCTTC
NA	TRBV7-9	TRBJ2-7	TRBD1	CASSPWEGDRGTYEQYF	TGTGCCAGCAGCCCCTGGGAGGGGGACAGGGGGACCTACGAGCAGTACTTC
NA	TRBV15	TRBJ2-1	NA	CATSRDPGHPNGGEQFF	TGTGCCACCAGCAGAGATCCGGGTCACCCAAATGGAGGTGAGCAGTTCTTC
NA	TRBV7-9	TRBJ1-2	TRBD1	CSSSQGGYGYTF	TGTTCCAGCAGCCAGGGGGGATATGGCTACACCTTC
NA	TRBV4-1	TRBJ2-7	TRBD1	CASSQVGTGTYEQYF	TGCGCCAGCAGCCAAGTTGGGACAGGGACCTACGAGCAGTACTTC
NA	TRBV6-1	TRBJ2-2	TRBD1	CASSERTGWSTGELFF	TGTGCCAGCAGTGAAAGGACAGGGTGGAGCACCGGGGAGCTGTTTTTT
NA	TRBV2	TRBJ1-5	NA	CASSEGWQGPSQPQHF	TGTGCCAGCAGTGAAGGGTGGCAGGGGCCGAGTCAGCCCCAGCATTTT
once	TRBV4-2	TRBJ2-7	TRBD2	CASSQTSGSYEQYF	TGTGCCAGCAGCCAGACTAGCGGTTCCTACGAGCAGTACTTC
NA	TRBV9	TRBJ1-6	TRBD1	CASSGDSNSPLHF	TGTGCCAGCAGCGGGGACAGCAATTCACCCCTCCACTTT
NA	TRBV5-6	TRBJ2-7	NA	CASSSPPSYEQYF	TGTGCCAGCAGCTCACCCCCCTCCTACGAGCAGTACTTC
NA	TRBV11-2	TRBJ1-1	TRBD1	CASSLGAGTGPFEAFF	TGTGCCAGCAGCTTAGGGGCCGGGACAGGGCCTTTTGAAGCTTTCTTT
NA	TRBV28	TRBJ2-1	NA	CASRDRNNEQFF	TGTGCCAGCAGGGACAGAAACAATGAGCAGTTCTTC
NA	TRBV9	TRBJ2-2	NA	CASSPRWATGELFF	TGTGCCAGCAGCCCCCGATGGGCCACCGGGGAGCTGTTTTTT
NA	TRBV7-6	TRBJ1-1	TRBD1	CASSPGGSTEAFF	TGTGCCAGCAGCCCAGGGGGTTCTACTGAAGCTTTCTTT
NA	TRBV4-1	TRBJ2-1	TRBD2	CASSPGGGTRGEQFF	TGCGCCAGCAGCCCCGGGGGGGGGACCCGGGGTGAGCAGTTCTTC
NA	TRBV5-1	TRBJ1-1	NA	CASSLLSGNRRKAEAFF	TGCGCCAGCAGCTTGTTGTCAGGGAATCGGCGAAAGGCTGAAGCTTTCTTT
once	TRBV9	TRBJ2-2	TRBD2	CASSGLAGPSNTGELFF	TGTGCCAGCAGCGGATTAGCGGGCCCTTCGAACACCGGGGAGCTGTTTTTT
NA	TRBV18	TRBJ1-3	TRBD1	CASSERQGRSGNTIYF	TGTGCCAGCTCAGAGCGACAGGGTCGCTCTGGAAACACCATATATTTT
NA	TRBV15	TRBJ2-3	TRBD2	CATSRGAAGRPSTDTQYF	TGTGCCACCAGCAGAGGGGCAGCGGGGAGGCCTAGCACAGATACGCAGTATTTT
NA	TRBV7-9	TRBJ1-4	TRBD1	CASSWDRGRDEKLFF	TGTGCCAGCAGCTGGGACAGGGGGCGGGATGAAAAACTGTTTTTT
NA	TRBV6-5	TRBJ1-5	NA	CASSPDWREGQPQHF	TGTGCCAGCAGCCCCGACTGGAGGGAGGGTCAGCCCCAGCATTTT